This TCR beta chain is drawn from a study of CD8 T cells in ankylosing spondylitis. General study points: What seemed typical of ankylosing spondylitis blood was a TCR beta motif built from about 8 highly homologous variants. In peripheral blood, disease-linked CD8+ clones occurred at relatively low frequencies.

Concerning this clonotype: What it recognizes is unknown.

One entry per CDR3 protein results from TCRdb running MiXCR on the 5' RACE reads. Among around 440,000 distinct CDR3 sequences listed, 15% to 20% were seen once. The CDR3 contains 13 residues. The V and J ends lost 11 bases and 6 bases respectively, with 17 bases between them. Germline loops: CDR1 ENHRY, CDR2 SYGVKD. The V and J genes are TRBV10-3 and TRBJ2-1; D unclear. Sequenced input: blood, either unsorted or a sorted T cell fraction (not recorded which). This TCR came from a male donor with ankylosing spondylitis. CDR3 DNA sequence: TGTGCCTGCCGCACGGCAGCAGGCAATGAGCAGTTCTTC. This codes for CACRTAAGNEQFF.